This record looks at one TCR beta chain sequence and its context. Its cognate antigen is unknown. TCR alpha and TCR beta cDNA libraries carrying sample barcodes and UMIs came from 5'RACE with constant-segment primers. TCRdb processed the 5' RACE reads anew with MiXCR; each CDR3 protein has one entry. In the table there are 170,000 or so distinct CDR3 sequences, about a fifth of which are singletons. This record comes from a study of T-cell memory formation after mild COVID-19. Findings of the study overall: Day 15 to 85 contracting clones showed balanced CD4/CD8; later expanders leaned CD4+. Memory from before infection featured some responding clones, which suggests cross-reactive memory joined.

The V end was cut by 4 bases, the J end by 0 bases, with 6 bases between. Germline V gene lookup returns CDR1 LNHNV and CDR2 YYDKDF (reference sequence). This CDR3 contains 14 residues. The clonotype comes from an adult woman who had mild COVID-19 (a few samples of this study predate the infection). Cell type and time point are not known. The specimen was PBMCs or a T cell subset sorted from them (not recorded which). This sequence joins TRBV15 and TRBJ2-2; no clear D. The CDR3 protein is CATSTSANTGELFF. CDR3 nucleotide sequence: TGTGCCACCAGCACCAGCGCGAACACCGGGGAGCTGTTTTTT.